This TCR beta chain appears in the sequencing data of a study of T-cell memory formation after mild COVID-19. Germline CDR1 and CDR2: SGHNT and YYREEE (reference sequence). This CDR3 contains 14 residues. Trimming stripped 0 bases from V and 10 bases from J, with 11 bases between. TCRdb redid the calling of the 5' RACE reads with MiXCR, one entry per CDR3 protein. The sample lists some 130,000 distinct CDR3 sequences, around a sixth seen once, with approximately 15% in the top ten. This chain uses TRBV5-4 with TRBJ1-6, with D possibly matching TRBD1 (6 bases). Sequencing was done on a sample of PBMCs or a T cell subset sorted from them (not recorded which). This TCR was sampled from an adult woman who had mild COVID-19 (a few samples of this study predate the infection). Cell type and time point are not known. CDR3 protein: CASSLDRAESPLHF. The CDR3, as DNA: TGTGCCAGCAGCTTGGACAGGGCAGAATCACCCCTCCACTTT.